This T cell receptor (beta chain) was recorded in a study of CD8+CD57+ T cells in acquired aplastic anemia. General study points: Patient and control CD8+ Simpson's diversity was not significantly different.

Only patients with CD8+CD57+ cell expansion on flow cytometry were chosen for sequencing. The diagnosis in all patients was severe acquired aplastic anemia. No therapy had been given to the patients at the time of blood sampling. With 8 bases clipped from V and 3 bases from J, the junction kept 10 bases outside the gene matches. Looked up from germline, CDR1 is ENHRY and CDR2 is SYGVKD. This CDR3 comprises 15 residues. This clonotype was detected only a few times. Its target is not known. Genomic DNA served as template for TCR beta VDJ and CDR3 profiling. TCRdb itself ran the reads through MiXCR, one entry per CDR3 protein. The repertoire includes about 470,000 distinct CDR3 sequences, about a third of them detected once, and 0.7% to 1% sits in the top ten.

This receptor was taken from a human donor with aplastic anemia. The sequenced sample was sorted CD4+, CD8+, or CD8+CD57+ T cells (not recorded which) from PBMCs. The chain has TRBV10-3 and TRBJ1-5, with 7 bases matching TRBD1. The CDR3 region is CAIRMTGSINQPQHF. In DNA form, the CDR3 reads TGTGCCATCCGCATGACAGGGTCAATCAATCAGCCCCAGCATTTT.